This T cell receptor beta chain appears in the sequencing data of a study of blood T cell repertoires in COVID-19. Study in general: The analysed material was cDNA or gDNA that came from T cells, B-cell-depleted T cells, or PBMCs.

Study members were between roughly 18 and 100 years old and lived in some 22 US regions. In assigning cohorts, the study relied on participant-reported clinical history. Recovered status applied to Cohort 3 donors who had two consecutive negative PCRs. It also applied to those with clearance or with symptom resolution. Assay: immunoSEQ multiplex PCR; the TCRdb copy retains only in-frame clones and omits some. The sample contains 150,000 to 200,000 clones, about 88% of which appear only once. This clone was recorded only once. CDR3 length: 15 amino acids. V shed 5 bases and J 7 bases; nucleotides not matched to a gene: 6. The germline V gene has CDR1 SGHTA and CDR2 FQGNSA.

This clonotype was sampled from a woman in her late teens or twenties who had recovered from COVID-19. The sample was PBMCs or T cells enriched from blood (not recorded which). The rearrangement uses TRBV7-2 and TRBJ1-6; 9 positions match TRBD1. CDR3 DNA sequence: TGTGCCAGCAGCCCCGGGACAGGGAGAAATTCACCCCTCCACTTT. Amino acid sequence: CASSPGTGRNSPLHF.